This entry features one TCR beta chain sequence. Clones were read by immunoSEQ multiplex PCR, and TCRdb kept only the in-frame ones, dropping some. The repertoire has around 26,000 clones, roughly four fifths of them found once; the top ten carry 20% to 25%. This record belongs to a study of control samples from healthy donors and cancer patients. The germline V gene has CDR1 MNHEY and CDR2 SVGAGI. The V and J ends lost 6 bases and 0 bases respectively, with 7 bases between them. The CDR3 runs 13 residues. The rearrangement links TRBV6-5 to TRBJ2-3; D is undetermined. Sequencing used PBMCs. This receptor was taken from a man in his sixties with colorectal cancer. CDR3 DNA: TGTGCCAGCAGAACGATTAGCACAGATACGCAGTATTTT. This sequence encodes CASRTISTDTQYF.